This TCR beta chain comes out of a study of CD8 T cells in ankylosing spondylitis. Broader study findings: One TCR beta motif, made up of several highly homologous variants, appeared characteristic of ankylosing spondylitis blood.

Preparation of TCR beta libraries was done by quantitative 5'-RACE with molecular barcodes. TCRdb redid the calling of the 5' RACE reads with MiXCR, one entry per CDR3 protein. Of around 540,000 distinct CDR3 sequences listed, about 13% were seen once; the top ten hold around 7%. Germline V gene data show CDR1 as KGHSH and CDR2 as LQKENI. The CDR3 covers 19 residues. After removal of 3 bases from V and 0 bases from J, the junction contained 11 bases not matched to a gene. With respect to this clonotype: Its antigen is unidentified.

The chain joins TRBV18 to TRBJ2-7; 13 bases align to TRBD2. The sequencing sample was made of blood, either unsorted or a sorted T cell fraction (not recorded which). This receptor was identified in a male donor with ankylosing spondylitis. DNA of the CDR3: TGTGCCAGCTCACCGTCCGGACTAGCGGGAGTCTCGAGCTCCTACGAGCAGTACTTC. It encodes CASSPSGLAGVSSSYEQYF.